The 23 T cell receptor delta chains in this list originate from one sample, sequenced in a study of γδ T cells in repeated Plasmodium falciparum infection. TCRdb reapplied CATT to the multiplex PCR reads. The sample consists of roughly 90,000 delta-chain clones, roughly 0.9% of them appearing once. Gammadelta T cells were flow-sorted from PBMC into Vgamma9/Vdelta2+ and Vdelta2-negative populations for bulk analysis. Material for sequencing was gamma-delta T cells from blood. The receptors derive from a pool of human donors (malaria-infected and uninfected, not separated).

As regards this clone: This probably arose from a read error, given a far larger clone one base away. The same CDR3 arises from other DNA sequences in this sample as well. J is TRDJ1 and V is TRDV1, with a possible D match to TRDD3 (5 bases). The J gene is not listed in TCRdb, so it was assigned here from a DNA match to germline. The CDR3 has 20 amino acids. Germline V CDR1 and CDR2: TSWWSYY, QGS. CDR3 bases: TGTGCCCTTGGGGAACTTGGGCCCCCCGCGGGCCGCTCCTTCACCGATAAACTCATCTTT. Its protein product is CALGELGPPAGRSFTDKLIF.

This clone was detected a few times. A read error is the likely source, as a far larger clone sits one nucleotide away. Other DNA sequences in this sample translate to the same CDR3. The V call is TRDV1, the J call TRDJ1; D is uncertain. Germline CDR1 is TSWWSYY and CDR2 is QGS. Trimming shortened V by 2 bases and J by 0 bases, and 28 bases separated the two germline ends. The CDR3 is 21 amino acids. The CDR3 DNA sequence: TGTGCTCTTGGGGAAAGGATCCGACCTGGAGGACTCTCACAGTACACCGATAAACTCATCTTT. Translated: CALGERIRPGGLSQYTDKLIF.

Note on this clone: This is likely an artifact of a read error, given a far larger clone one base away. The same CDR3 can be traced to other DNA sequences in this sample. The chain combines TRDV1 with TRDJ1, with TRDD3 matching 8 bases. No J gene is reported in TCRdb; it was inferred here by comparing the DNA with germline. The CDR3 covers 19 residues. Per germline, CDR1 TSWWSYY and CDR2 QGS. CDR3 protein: CALGFPGSYLGDAADKLIF. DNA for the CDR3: TGTGCCCTTGGGTTCCCCGGTAGTTACTTGGGGGATGCCGCCGATAAACTCATCTTT.

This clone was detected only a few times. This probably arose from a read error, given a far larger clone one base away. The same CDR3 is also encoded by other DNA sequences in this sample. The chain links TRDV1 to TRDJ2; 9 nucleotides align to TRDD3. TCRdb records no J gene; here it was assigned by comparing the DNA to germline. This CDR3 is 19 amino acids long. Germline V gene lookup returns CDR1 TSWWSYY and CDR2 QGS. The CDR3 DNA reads TGTGCTCTTGGGCAAACGATAAGGGGGATACCATCTTTGACAGCGCAACTCTTCTTT. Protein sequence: CALGQTIRGIPSLTAQLFF.

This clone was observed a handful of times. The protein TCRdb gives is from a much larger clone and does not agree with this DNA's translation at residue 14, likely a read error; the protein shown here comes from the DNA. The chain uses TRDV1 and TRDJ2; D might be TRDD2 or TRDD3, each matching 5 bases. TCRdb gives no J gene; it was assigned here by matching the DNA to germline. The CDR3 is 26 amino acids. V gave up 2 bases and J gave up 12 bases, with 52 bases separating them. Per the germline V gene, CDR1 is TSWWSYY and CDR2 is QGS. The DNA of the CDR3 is TGTGCTCTTGGGGAAAAGCCCGCCGACGGGGCCTACCGACAATGGTTCGGGATCCGGGACAGTAGGGAACTCTTCTTT. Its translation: CALGEKPADGAYRQWFGIRDSRELFF.

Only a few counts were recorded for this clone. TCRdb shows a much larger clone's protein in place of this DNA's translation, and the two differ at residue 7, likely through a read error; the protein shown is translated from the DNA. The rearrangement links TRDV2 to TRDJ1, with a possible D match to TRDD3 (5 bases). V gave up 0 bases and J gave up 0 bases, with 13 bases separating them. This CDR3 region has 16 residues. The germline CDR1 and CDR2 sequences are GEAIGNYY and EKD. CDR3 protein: CACDTMAGTYTDKLIF. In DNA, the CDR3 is TGTGCCTGTGACACCATGGCGGGGACTTACACCGATAAACTCATCTTT.

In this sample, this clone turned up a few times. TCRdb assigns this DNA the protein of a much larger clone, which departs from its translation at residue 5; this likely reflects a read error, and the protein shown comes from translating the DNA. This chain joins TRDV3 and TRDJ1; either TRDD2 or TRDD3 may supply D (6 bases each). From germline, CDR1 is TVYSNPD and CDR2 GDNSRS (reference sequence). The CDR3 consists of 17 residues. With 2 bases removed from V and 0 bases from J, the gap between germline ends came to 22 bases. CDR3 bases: TGTGCCTTTGTCGTTCAACTGGGTGCCTTCCACACCGATAAACTCATCTTT. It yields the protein CAFVVQLGAFHTDKLIF.

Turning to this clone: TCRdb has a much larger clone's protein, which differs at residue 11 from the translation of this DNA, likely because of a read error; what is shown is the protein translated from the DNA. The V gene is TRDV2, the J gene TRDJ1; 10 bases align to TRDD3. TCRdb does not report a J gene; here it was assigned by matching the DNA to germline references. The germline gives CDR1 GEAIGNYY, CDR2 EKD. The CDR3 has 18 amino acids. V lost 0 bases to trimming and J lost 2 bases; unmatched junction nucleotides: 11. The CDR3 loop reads CACDTRTGGLGVTDKLIF. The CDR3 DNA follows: TGTGCCTGTGACACCCGTACTGGGGGATTGGGGGTGACCGATAAACTCATCTTT.

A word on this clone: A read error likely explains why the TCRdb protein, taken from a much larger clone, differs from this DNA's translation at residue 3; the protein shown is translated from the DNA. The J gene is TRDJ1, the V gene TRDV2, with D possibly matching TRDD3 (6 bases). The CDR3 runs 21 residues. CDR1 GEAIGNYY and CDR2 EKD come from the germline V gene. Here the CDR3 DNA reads TGTGCCAGTGACACCGATAACGGTTCTGGGGATTGCGGCCATCCCCTGGGTAAACTCATCTTT. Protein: CASDTDNGSGDCGHPLGKLIF.

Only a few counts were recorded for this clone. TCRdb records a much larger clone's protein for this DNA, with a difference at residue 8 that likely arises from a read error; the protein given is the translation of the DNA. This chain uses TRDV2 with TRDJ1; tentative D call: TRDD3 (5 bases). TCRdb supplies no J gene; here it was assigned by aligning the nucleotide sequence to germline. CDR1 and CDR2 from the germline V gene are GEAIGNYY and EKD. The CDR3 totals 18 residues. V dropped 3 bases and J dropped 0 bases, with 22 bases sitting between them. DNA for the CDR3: TGTGCCTGTGACGCAGTTTTAGATGTGGGATCGAACACCGATAAACTCATCTTT. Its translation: CACDAVLDVGSNTDKLIF.

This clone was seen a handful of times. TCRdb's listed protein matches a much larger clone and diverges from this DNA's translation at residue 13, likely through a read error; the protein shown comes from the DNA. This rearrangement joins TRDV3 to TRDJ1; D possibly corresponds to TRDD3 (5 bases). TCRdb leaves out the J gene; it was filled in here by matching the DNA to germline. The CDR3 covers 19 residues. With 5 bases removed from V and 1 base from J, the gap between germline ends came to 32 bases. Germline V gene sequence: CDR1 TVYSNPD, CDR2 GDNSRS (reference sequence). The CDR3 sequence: CAIRAHSELCESTTDKLIF. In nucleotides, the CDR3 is TGTGCCATACGTGCTCATTCTGAATTGTGCGAAAGTACCACCGATAAACTCATCTTT.

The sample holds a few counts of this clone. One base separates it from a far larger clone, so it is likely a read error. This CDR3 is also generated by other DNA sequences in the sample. The CDR3 nucleotides are TGTGCCTGTGATACCGTGGGGATGGTGGCCGATAAACTCATCTTT. Amino acid sequence: CACDTVGMVADKLIF. V usage is TRDV2 and J usage is TRDJ1, with a weak D call TRDD3 (6 bases). Since TCRdb gives no J gene, matching the DNA to germline was used here to assign it. Trimming pared 4 bases from V and 3 bases from J, leaving 17 bases between. The germline CDR1 and CDR2 sequences are GEAIGNYY and EKD. The CDR3 has 15 residues.

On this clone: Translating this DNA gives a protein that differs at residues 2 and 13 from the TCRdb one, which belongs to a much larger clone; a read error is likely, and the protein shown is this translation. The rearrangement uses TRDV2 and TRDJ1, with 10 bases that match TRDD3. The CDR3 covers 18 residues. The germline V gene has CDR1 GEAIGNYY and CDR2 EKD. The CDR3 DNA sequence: TGTTCCTGTGACAGTCTACTGGGGGATTCACAGTACCCCGATAAACTCATCTTT. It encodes CSCDSLLGDSQYPDKLIF.

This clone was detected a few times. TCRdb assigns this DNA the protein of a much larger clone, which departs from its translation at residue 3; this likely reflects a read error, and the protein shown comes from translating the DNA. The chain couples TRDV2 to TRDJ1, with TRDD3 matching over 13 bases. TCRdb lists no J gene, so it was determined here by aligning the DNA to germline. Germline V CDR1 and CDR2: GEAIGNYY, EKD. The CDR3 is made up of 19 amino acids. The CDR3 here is CAYDPVLGDTPLYTDKLIF. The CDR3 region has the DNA TGTGCCTATGACCCTGTACTGGGGGATACGCCTTTGTACACCGATAAACTCATCTTT.

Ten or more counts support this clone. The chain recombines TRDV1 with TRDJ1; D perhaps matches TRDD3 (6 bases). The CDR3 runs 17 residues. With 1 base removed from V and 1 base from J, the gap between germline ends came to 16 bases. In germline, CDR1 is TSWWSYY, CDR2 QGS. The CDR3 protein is CALGEPLEGISTDKLIF. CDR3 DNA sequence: TGTGCTCTTGGGGAACCCCTGGAGGGGATTTCCACCGATAAACTCATCTTT.

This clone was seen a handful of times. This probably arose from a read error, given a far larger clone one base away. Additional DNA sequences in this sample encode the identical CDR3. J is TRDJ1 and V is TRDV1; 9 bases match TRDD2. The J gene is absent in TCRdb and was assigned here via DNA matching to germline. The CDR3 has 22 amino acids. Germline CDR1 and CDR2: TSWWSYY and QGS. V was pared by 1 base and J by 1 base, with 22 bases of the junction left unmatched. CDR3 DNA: TGTGCTCTTGGGGAACCAGGCCTTCCTACTTCTTTACCCGGGGGGGTCACCGATAAACTCATCTTT. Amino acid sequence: CALGEPGLPTSLPGGVTDKLIF.

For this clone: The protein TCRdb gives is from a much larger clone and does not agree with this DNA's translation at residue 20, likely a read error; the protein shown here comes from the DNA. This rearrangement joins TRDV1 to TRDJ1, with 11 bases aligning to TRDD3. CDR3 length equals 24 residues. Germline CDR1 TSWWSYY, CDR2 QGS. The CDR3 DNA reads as TGTGCTCTTGGGGAACTCAGATCCTACCTCCTTCGTACTGGGGGATATATCCACACCGAAAAACTCATCTTT. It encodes CALGELRSYLLRTGGYIHTEKLIF.

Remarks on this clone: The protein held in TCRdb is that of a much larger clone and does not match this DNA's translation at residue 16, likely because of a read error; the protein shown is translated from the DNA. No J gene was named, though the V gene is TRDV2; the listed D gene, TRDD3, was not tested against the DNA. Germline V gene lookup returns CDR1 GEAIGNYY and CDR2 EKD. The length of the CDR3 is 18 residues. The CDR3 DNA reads TGTGCCTGTGACGCCCGTACTGGGGGATACGCGGATACCGATAAACCCATCTTT. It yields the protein CACDARTGGYADTDKPIF.

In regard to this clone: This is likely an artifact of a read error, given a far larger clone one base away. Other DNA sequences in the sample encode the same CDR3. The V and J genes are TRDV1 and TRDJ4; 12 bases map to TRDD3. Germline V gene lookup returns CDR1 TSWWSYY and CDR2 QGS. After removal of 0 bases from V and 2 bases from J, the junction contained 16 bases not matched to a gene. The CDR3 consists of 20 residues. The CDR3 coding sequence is TGTGCTCTTGGGGAACTATCTTACCCCTGGGGGATACGTGATTCTAGACCCCTGATCTTT. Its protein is CALGELSYPWGIRDSRPLIF.

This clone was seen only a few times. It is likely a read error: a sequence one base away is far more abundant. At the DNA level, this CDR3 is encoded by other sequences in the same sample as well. The CDR3 coding sequence is TGTGCTCTTGGGGATCCAATTTTCTTACAGGGGGATAACCGTGCGGACTCCTGGGACACCCGACAGATGTTTTTC. It translates to CALGDPIFLQGDNRADSWDTRQMFF. V and J are TRDV1 and TRDJ3; TRDD3 agrees at 8 bases. The J gene is absent in TCRdb and was assigned here via DNA matching to germline. The CDR3 has 25 residues. Germline V gives CDR1 TSWWSYY, CDR2 QGS. Trimming took 3 bases from V and 0 from J; bases not matched to a gene: 25.

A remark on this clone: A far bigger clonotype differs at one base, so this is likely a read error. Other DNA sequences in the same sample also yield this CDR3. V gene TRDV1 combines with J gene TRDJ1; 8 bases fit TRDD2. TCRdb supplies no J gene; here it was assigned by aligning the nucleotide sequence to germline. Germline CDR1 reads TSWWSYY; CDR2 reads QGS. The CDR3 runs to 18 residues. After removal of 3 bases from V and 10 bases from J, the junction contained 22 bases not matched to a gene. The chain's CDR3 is CALGEQGLPTLIPWGLIF. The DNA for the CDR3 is TGTGCTCTTGGGGAGCAGGGACTTCCTACGCTTATCCCCTGGGGACTCATCTTT.

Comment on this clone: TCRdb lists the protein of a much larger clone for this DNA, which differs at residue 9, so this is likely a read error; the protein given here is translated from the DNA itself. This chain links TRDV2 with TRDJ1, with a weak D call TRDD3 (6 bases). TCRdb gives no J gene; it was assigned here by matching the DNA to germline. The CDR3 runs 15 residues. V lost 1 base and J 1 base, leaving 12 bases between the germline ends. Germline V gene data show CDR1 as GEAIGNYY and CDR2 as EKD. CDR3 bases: TGTGCCTGTGACACAGGGGGACCGTGCACCGATAAACTCATCTTT. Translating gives CACDTGGPCTDKLIF.

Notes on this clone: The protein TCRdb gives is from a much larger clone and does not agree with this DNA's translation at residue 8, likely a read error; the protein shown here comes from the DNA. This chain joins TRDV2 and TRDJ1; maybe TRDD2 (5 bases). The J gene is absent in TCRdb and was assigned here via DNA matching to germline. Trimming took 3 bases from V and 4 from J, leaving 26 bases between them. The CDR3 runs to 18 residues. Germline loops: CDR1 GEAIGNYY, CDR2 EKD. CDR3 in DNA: TGTGCCTGTGACTCCCTTCGCCCCAGACCCGCTTCGGACGATAAACTCATCTTT. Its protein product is CACDSLRPRPASDDKLIF.